This TCR beta chain came from a study of response to subunit inactivated influenza vaccine. Study results and limitations: Each seasonal influenza vaccination, the authors suggested, recruits few new T cells.

Germline V gene data show CDR1 as SQVTM and CDR2 as ANQGSEA. The ends lost 7 bases at V and 4 bases at J; junction bases unmatched: 3. The CDR3 extends over 11 amino acids. The sample holds many counts of this clonotype. As yet, its antigen is unknown. TCRdb reprocessed the RT-PCR reads via MiXCR and lists one record per CDR3 protein. The repertoire holds approximately 730,000 distinct CDR3 sequences, around 14% seen once, with approximately 7% in the top ten. The sequence came from a man aged 50-59 years who received an inactivated influenza vaccine. Sequencing was performed on PBMCs from blood, taken around two weeks before vaccination. The chain carries TRBV29-1 and TRBJ2-7; TRBD1 matches 8 bases. The CDR3 DNA is TGCAGCGCCACAGGGGGATACGAGCAGTACTTC. Translation: CSATGGYEQYF.